What follows are 9 T cell receptor beta chains derived from one specimen sequenced in a study of vaccination effects on CD4 cells after COVID-19. Antigens for these TCRs are unknown. Clones were read by immunoSEQ multiplex PCR, and TCRdb kept only the in-frame ones, dropping some. There are about 27,000 clones in the sample; about four fifths occur only once, and under 1.5% lies in the top ten. Before sequencing took place, the ViraFEST assay used viral peptide pools to expand antigen-specific CD4+ T cells. Cells that had been cultured for less than 13 days were the source of isolated CD4+ T cells. Of the BNT162b2 and mRNA-1273 vaccines, participants received two doses of one or the other. The sample here was CD4+ T cells from PBMCs cultured with HCoV-NL63 spike peptides, taken after COVID-19 vaccination. The source of these receptors is a human donor who received a COVID-19 vaccine. Some clones in this sample may be carry-over from other donors' samples.

The chain has TRBV9 and TRBJ2-2; unclear D gene. V lost 0 bases and J lost 6, with 9 bases in between. CDR1 is SGDLS, CDR2 YYNGEE, per germline. This CDR3 is built from 14 residues. The CDR3 bases are TGTGCCAGCAGCGTAGAGGTTAGGTCCGGGGAGCTGTTTTTT. Amino acid sequence: CASSVEVRSGELFF. Full variable domain (remainder filled in from reference TRBV9 and TRBJ2-2): DSGVTQTPKHLITATGQRVTLRCSPRSGDLSVYWYQQSLDQGLQFLIQYYNGEERAKGNILERFSAQQFPDLHSELNLSSLELGDSALYFCASSVEVRSGELFFGEGSRLTVL.

V usage is TRBV18 and J usage is TRBJ2-7, with 11 positions matching TRBD1. The V gene's germline CDR1 is KGHSH and CDR2 LQKENI. The junction had 9 bases not matched to a gene; V was cut back by 4 bases and J by 4 bases. The CDR3 contains 16 residues. The CDR3, as DNA: TGTGCCAGCTCACGAGGTGGGACAGGGGGGTCATACGAGCAGTACGTC. It specifies CASSRGGTGGSYEQYV.

The J gene is TRBJ2-3, the V gene TRBV24-1, with a tentative D call TRBD2 (6 bases). Trimming shortened V by 3 bases and J by 3 bases, and 9 bases separated the two germline ends. The CDR3 length is 14 residues. CDR1 is KGHDR, CDR2 SFDVKD, per germline. The CDR3 sequence is CATSDPTRTDTQYF. The CDR3 bases are TGTGCCACCAGTGATCCGACTAGGACAGATACGCAGTATTTT.

The J gene is TRBJ1-2, the V gene TRBV7-2, with 8 bases matching TRBD1. The CDR3 runs 15 residues. With V trimmed by 5 bases and J by 6 bases, 11 bases remained unmatched. CDR1 is SGHTA, CDR2 FQGNSA, per germline. The CDR3 nucleotides are TGTGCCAGCAGCCCCCAGGGACAGGTGGGGAATGGCTACACCTTC. The encoded protein is CASSPQGQVGNGYTF.

With respect to this clone: Other DNA sequences in this specimen translate into the identical CDR3. J is TRBJ1-1 and V is TRBV10-3, with D possibly TRBD1 on 5 matching bases. From germline, CDR1 is ENHRY and CDR2 SYGVKD. The CDR3 is made up of 13 amino acids. V was cut by 7 bases and J by 1 base, with 10 bases left in between. CDR3 residues: CAIKGQGNTEAFF. The DNA for the CDR3 is TGTGCCATCAAGGGTCAGGGGAACACTGAAGCTTTCTTT.

V usage is TRBV5-6 and J usage is TRBJ1-5; 10 bases fit TRBD1. Trimming cost V 4 bases and J 4 bases; bases outside gene matches: 5. The CDR3 runs 15 residues. In germline, CDR1 is SGHDT, CDR2 YYEEEE. The CDR3 spells CASSEGQGLNQPQHF. CDR3 in DNA: TGTGCCAGCAGCGAGGGACAGGGGCTTAATCAGCCCCAGCATTTT. Together with reference TRBV5-6 and TRBJ1-5, the CDR3 gives the full variable domain: DAGVTQSPTHLIKTRGQQVTLRCSPKSGHDTVSWYQQALGQGPQFIFQYYEEEERQRGNFPDRFSGHQFPNYSSELNVNALLLGDSALYLCASSEGQGLNQPQHFGDGTRLSIL.

The chain carries TRBV9 and TRBJ2-5; 8 bases match TRBD1. The CDR3 extends over 16 amino acids. V lost 1 base, J lost 5 bases, and 10 bases stayed unmatched. The germline CDR1 and CDR2 sequences are SGDLS and YYNGEE. CDR3: CASSVSGQGSLETQYF. As DNA, the CDR3 is TGTGCCAGCAGCGTATCCGGACAGGGTAGTTTGGAGACCCAGTACTTC.

The rearrangement links TRBV7-9 to TRBJ2-4; 9 bases fit TRBD1. The V gene's germline CDR1 is SEHNR and CDR2 FQNEAQ (reference sequence). This CDR3 contains 15 residues. J lost 15 bases, V lost 5 bases, and 17 bases had no gene match. CDR3 nucleotide sequence: TGTGCCAGCAGCCCACCCGGGACAGGGACCGGGGTGGCGTACTTC. This sequence encodes CASSPPGTGTGVAYF.

The chain recombines TRBV27 with TRBJ1-5, with D perhaps TRBD1 (5 bases). V was cut by 7 bases and J by 2 bases, with 15 bases left in between. The length of the CDR3 is 15 residues. Germline CDR1 MNHEY, CDR2 SMNVEV (reference sequence). The CDR3 here is CASTRVVQGNQPQHF. DNA for the CDR3: TGTGCCAGCACTCGGGTGGTACAGGGCAATCAGCCCCAGCATTTT.